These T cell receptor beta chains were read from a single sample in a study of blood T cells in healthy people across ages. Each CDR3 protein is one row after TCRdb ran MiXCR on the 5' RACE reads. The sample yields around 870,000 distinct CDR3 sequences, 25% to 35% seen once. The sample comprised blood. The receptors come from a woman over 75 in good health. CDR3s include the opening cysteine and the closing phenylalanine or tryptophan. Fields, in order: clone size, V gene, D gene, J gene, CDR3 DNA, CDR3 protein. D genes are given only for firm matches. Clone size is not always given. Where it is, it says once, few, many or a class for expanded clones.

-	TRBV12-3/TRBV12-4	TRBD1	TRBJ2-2	TGTGCCAGTCTGAGGACAGGGGTTTGGGCCGGGGAGCTGTTTTTT	CASLRTGVWAGELFF
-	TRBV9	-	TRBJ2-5	TGTGCCAGCAGCGTAGGGAACAGGTCAAGATTGGAGACCCAGTACTTC	CASSVGNRSRLETQYF
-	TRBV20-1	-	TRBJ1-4	TGCAGTGCTAGACACGCAGGGGTCGAATGGGAAAAACTGTTTTTT	CSARHAGVEWEKLFF
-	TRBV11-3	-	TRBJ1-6	TGTGCCAGCACGCTACAGGGAAACTCGGCCCTCCACTTT	CASTLQGNSALHF
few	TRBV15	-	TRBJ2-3	TGTGCCACCAGCAGAGATCATGCTGTCGGGGGAGCTACGCAGTATTTT	CATSRDHAVGGATQYF
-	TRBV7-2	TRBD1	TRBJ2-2	TGTGCCAGCAGCAAACAGACAGGGTTGAACACCGGGGAGCTGTTTTTT	CASSKQTGLNTGELFF
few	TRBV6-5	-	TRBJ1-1	TGTGCCAGCAGTTACGGACAGCTTAGCACTGAAACTTTCTTT	CASSYGQLSTETFF
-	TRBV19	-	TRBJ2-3	TGTGCCAGTAGAGGAGATAGGATATTCACAGATACGCAGTATTTT	CASRGDRIFTDTQYF
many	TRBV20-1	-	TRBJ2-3	TGCAGTGCTGCCCGGCCGGAGACAGATACGCAGTATTTT	CSAARPETDTQYF
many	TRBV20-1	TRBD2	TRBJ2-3	TGCAGTGCTAGCACGAGCGGGGGCACCGCCCGCACAGATACGCAGTATTTT	CSASTSGGTARTDTQYF